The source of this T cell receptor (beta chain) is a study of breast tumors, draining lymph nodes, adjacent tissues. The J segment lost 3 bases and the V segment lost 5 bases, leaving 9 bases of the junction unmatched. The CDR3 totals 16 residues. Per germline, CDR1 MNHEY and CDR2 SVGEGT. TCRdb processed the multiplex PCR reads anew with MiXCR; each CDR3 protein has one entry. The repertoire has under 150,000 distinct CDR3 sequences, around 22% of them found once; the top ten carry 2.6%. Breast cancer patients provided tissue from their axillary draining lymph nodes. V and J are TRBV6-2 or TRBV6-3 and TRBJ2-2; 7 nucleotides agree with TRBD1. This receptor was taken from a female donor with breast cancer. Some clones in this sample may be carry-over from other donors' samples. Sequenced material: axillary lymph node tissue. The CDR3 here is CASSIQGMRYTGELFF. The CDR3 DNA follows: TGTGCCAGCAGTATACAGGGGATGCGATACACCGGGGAGCTGTTTTTT.